A single sample is the source of the 27 T cell receptor beta chains below, sequenced in a study of long-term antiretroviral therapy in people with HIV. At the survey level, the v3.0 immunoSEQ assay was run. Here immunoSEQ multiplex PCR was the method, and the copy in TCRdb shows in-frame clones only, minus some. The sample includes 11,000 to 15,000 clones, about 82% of them seen just once. This material consisted of unsorted PBMCs, taken 1.8 years before starting antiretroviral therapy. The receptors originated from a woman between 40 and 50 years old with HIV.

CDR3 DNA: TGTGCCATCAGTGAGAGGCTAGCGGGAGGAGGCGGGGAGCTGTTTTTT. Protein: CAISERLAGGGGELFF. The rearrangement joins TRBV10-3 to TRBJ2-2, with TRBD2 matching 11 bases. CDR3 size: 16 residues. V lost 2 bases, J lost 7 bases, and 6 bases stayed unmatched. CDR1 is ENHRY and CDR2 is SYGVKD in the germline V gene.

The chain couples TRBV5-4 to TRBJ1-6, with TRBD1 as a possible D gene (6 bases). V shed 4 bases and J shed 8 bases, with 10 bases lying between them. CDR1 is SGHNT, CDR2 YYREEE, per germline (reference sequence). CDR3 size: 13 residues. The CDR3 region is CASSDTGYSPLHF. Here the CDR3 DNA reads TGTGCCAGCAGCGATACAGGGTATTCACCCCTCCACTTT. The full variable domain, completed using reference TRBV5-4 and TRBJ1-6, is ETGVTQSPTHLIKTRGQQVTLRCSSQSGHNTVSWYQQALGQGPQFIFQYYREEENGRGNFPPRFSGLQFPNYSSELNVNALELDDSALYLCASSDTGYSPLHFGNGTRLTVT.

The CDR3, as DNA: TGTGCCATCAGTGAGTCGGCCTATGGCTACACCTTC. Amino acid sequence: CAISESAYGYTF. J is TRBJ1-2 and V is TRBV10-3; D is undetermined. The CDR3 totals 12 residues. V lost 0 bases, J lost 4 bases, and 3 bases lay in between. Looked up from germline, CDR1 is ENHRY and CDR2 is SYGVKD.

The chain recombines TRBV27 with TRBJ2-5; D unresolved. Germline V lookup: CDR1 MNHEY, CDR2 SMNVEV (reference sequence). This CDR3 is built from 14 residues. With 2 bases removed from V and 1 base from J, the gap between germline ends came to 8 bases. In DNA form, the CDR3 reads TGTGCCAGCAGTTTACTGGGCGGCCAAGAGACCCAGTACTTC. Its translation: CASSLLGGQETQYF.

The genes are TRBV5-4 and TRBJ2-7, with D possibly being TRBD2 (6 bases). The V gene lost 2 bases and the J gene lost 5 bases, with 11 bases spanning the gap. This CDR3 contains 13 residues. Per the germline V gene, CDR1 is SGHNT and CDR2 is YYREEE (reference sequence). The CDR3 sequence: CASSLAGGDEQYF. The CDR3 nucleotides are TGTGCCAGCAGCTTAGCTGGAGGGGACGAGCAGTACTTC.

The gene calls are TRBV5-4 and TRBJ2-3; perhaps D is TRBD1 or TRBD2 (7 bases each). The CDR3 contains 13 residues. Trimming left V 5 bases short and J 6 bases short, with 13 bases between. The germline V gene has CDR1 SGHNT and CDR2 YYREEE (reference sequence). CDR3 sequence: CASSLQGGDTQYF. The CDR3 coding sequence is TGTGCCAGCAGTCTCCAGGGGGGGGATACGCAGTATTTT.

V is TRBV5-1 and J is TRBJ2-6; perhaps TRBD1 as D (6 bases). Germline V CDR1 and CDR2: SGHRS, YFSETQ. Trimming cost V 2 bases and J 1 base, with 7 bases left between them. The CDR3 is 15 residues long. The CDR3 sequence is CASSLGGSGANVLTF. The CDR3 bases are TGCGCCAGCAGCTTAGGGGGTTCTGGGGCCAACGTCCTGACTTTC.

The chain is built from TRBV7-2 and TRBJ2-1; D may correspond to TRBD1 or TRBD2 (5 bases each). Germline CDR1 and CDR2: SGHTA and FQGNSA. There are 14 residues in the CDR3. V was shortened by 3 bases and J by 4 bases, with 10 bases between the two germline ends. CDR3 amino acids: CASSFGTNYNEQFF. CDR3 DNA: TGTGCCAGCAGCTTCGGGACCAATTACAATGAGCAGTTCTTC.

This clone turned up a few times. The V gene is TRBV5-4, the J gene TRBJ1-5; no reliable D call. The CDR3 length is 14 residues. Germline V gene data show CDR1 as SGHNT and CDR2 as YYREEE (reference sequence). V shed 0 bases and J shed 3 bases, with 7 bases lying between them. CDR3 amino acids: CASSLDGSNQPQHF. The CDR3 nucleotides are TGTGCCAGCAGCTTGGATGGTTCCAATCAGCCCCAGCATTTT.

V and J are TRBV5-1 and TRBJ1-1; TRBD1 might be the D (6 bases). The CDR3 has 15 amino acids. V lost 0 bases and J 1 base, leaving 10 bases between the germline ends. Per the germline V gene, CDR1 is SGHRS and CDR2 is YFSETQ. The CDR3 protein is CASSLESGANTEAFF. DNA of the CDR3: TGCGCCAGCAGCTTGGAGTCAGGGGCGAACACTGAAGCTTTCTTT. Together with reference TRBV5-1 and TRBJ1-1, the CDR3 gives the full variable domain: KAGVTQTPRYLIKTRGQQVTLSCSPISGHRSVSWYQQTPGQGLQFLFEYFSETQRNKGNFPGRFSGRQFSNSRSEMNVSTLELGDSALYLCASSLESGANTEAFFGQGTRLTVV.

As DNA, the CDR3 is TGTGCCAGCAGCCAAGTGGTGCGGGGAAACAACTACGAGCAGTACTTC. Amino acid sequence: CASSQVVRGNNYEQYF. The rearrangement links TRBV4-2 to TRBJ2-7; D is possibly TRBD2 (6 bases). Germline values: CDR1 LGHNA, CDR2 YNFKEQ. Between the trimmed V and J ends, which lost 1 base and 3 bases, there was a span of 16 bases. The CDR3 totals 16 residues.

The sample holds a few counts of this clone. V gene TRBV9 combines with J gene TRBJ2-2; 8 bases line up with TRBD2. J was trimmed by 6 bases and V by 1 base; bases with no gene match: 11. Germline V gene sequence: CDR1 SGDLS, CDR2 YYNGEE. The CDR3 loop spans 17 amino acids. The CDR3 DNA sequence: TGTGCCAGCAGCGTACCTAATCGGGAGGGCCGGTCCGGGGAGCTGTTTTTT. Translating gives CASSVPNREGRSGELFF.

V is TRBV7-8 and J is TRBJ2-5; 11 nucleotides match TRBD2. Trimming cost V 2 bases and J 5 bases; bases outside gene matches: 7. CDR3 size: 16 residues. From germline, CDR1 is SGHVS and CDR2 FQNEAQ. The chain's CDR3 is CASSLFLAGGWETQYF. The CDR3 coding sequence is TGTGCCAGCAGCTTATTCCTAGCGGGAGGTTGGGAGACCCAGTACTTC.

The chain is built from TRBV5-1 and TRBJ1-1; 9 positions agree with TRBD1. Germline V gene sequence: CDR1 SGHRS, CDR2 YFSETQ. This CDR3 comprises 14 residues. V lost 4 bases to trimming and J lost 6 bases; unmatched junction nucleotides: 7. The CDR3 DNA is TGCGCCAGCAGCGAATACAGGGGGCTGTCTGAAGCTTTCTTT. Amino acids: CASSEYRGLSEAFF.

V and J are TRBV5-8 and TRBJ2-7, with D possibly TRBD2 on 6 matching bases. The germline gives CDR1 SGHTS, CDR2 YDEGEE. With 0 bases removed from V and 4 bases from J, the gap between germline ends came to 11 bases. This CDR3 has 14 residues. The CDR3 protein is CASSLVGSGYEQYF. The CDR3 DNA reads TGTGCCAGCAGCTTGGTCGGGAGTGGATACGAGCAGTACTTC.

V is TRBV27 and J is TRBJ2-2; D gene uncertain. Trimming pared 3 bases from V and 6 bases from J, leaving 8 bases between. Germline CDR1 and CDR2: MNHEY and SMNVEV (reference sequence). CDR3 length equals 13 residues. CDR3 coding DNA: TGTGCCAGCAGTTTTCTGAGTCCCGGGGAGCTGTTTTTT. Protein sequence: CASSFLSPGELFF.

This clone rates as large (0.1 to 1%). The chain recombines TRBV4-1 with TRBJ2-2; 12 bases map to TRBD2. Germline V CDR1 and CDR2: MGHRA, YSYEKL. This CDR3 is 16 amino acids long. V gave up 4 bases and J gave up 7 bases; unmatched junction bases: 7. CDR3 nucleotides: TGCGCCAGCAGCCCCCTAGCGGGAGGGCCCATCGGGGAGCTGTTTTTT. Protein sequence: CASSPLAGGPIGELFF.

V gene TRBV5-1 combines with J gene TRBJ2-1; TRBD2 is a possible D gene (6 bases). This CDR3 comprises 12 residues. Per germline, CDR1 SGHRS and CDR2 YFSETQ. CDR3: CGRVRQHNEQFF. In nucleotides, the CDR3 is TGCGGGAGGGTTCGCCAACACAATGAGCAGTTCTTC.

This rearrangement joins TRBV5-6 to TRBJ1-2; 11 bases line up with TRBD1. This CDR3 is built from 14 residues. Germline loops: CDR1 SGHDT, CDR2 YYEEEE. The V gene end was trimmed by 4 bases and the J gene end by 8 bases; junction bases not matched to a gene: 7. The DNA of the CDR3 is TGTGCCAGCAGCGTCGGACAGGGGGCTGGGGGCTACACCTTC. Its translation: CASSVGQGAGGYTF.

The chain is built from TRBV29-1 and TRBJ1-1; no clear D gene. CDR1 and CDR2 from the germline V gene are SQVTM and ANQGSEA. CDR3 length: 14 residues. The germline V and J ends were trimmed by 2 bases and 0 bases, with 10 bases remaining between them. The chain's CDR3 is CSVERGSMNTEAFF. The CDR3 DNA reads as TGCAGCGTTGAAAGAGGATCTATGAACACTGAAGCTTTCTTT.

The rearrangement joins TRBV11-2 to TRBJ2-7, with TRBD2 matching 8 bases. CDR1 and CDR2 from the germline V gene are SGHAT and FQNNGV. This CDR3 contains 14 residues. After removal of 1 base from V and 2 bases from J, the junction contained 1 base not matched to a gene. Here the CDR3 reads CASSLAGGAYEQYF. DNA of the CDR3: TGTGCCAGCAGCTTAGCGGGAGGGGCCTACGAGCAGTACTTC.

This chain joins TRBV7-6 and TRBJ1-1; D unresolved. The CDR3 is 14 amino acids. V was clipped by 6 bases and J by 1 base, with 12 bases between them. The germline CDR1 and CDR2 sequences are SGHVS and FNYEAQ. As DNA, the CDR3 is TGTGCCAGCAGTCTGCTGGTGGGGAACACTGAAGCTTTCTTT. It translates to CASSLLVGNTEAFF.

The V call is TRBV5-1, the J call TRBJ2-7; maybe TRBD2 (5 bases). Deletions cut 5 bases from V and 0 bases from J, with 9 bases between. Germline loops: CDR1 SGHRS, CDR2 YFSETQ. This CDR3 contains 13 residues. CDR3 sequence reads: CASRRDSSYEQYF. The DNA for the CDR3 is TGCGCCAGCAGACGGGATTCCTCCTACGAGCAGTACTTC.

In its sample, this clone was seen once. The genes are TRBV14 and TRBJ2-3; D is uncertain. CDR1 is SGHDN and CDR2 is FVKESK in the germline V gene. V lost 8 bases, J lost 5 bases, and 14 bases lay in between. This CDR3 has 13 residues. As DNA, the CDR3 is TGTGCCAGCGGCCCCCTAAATCAAGATACGCAGTATTTT. This sequence encodes CASGPLNQDTQYF.

This chain links TRBV2 with TRBJ2-7; 8 bases match TRBD1. CDR3 length: 14 residues. Germline-derived CDR1 and CDR2 are SNHLY and FYNNEI. Trimming removed 7 bases from V and 8 bases from J; junction bases left unmatched: 13. The CDR3 region is CASTEAGGNFKQYF. In nucleotides, the CDR3 is TGTGCCAGCACCGAGGCAGGGGGCAATTTTAAGCAGTACTTC.

The V gene is TRBV18, the J gene TRBJ2-3, with 11 nucleotides matching TRBD2. Germline CDR1 reads KGHSH; CDR2 reads LQKENI. With 6 bases clipped from V and 6 bases from J, the junction kept 5 bases outside the gene matches. The CDR3 loop spans 14 amino acids. This CDR3 is CASSLLAGADTQYF. The CDR3 nucleotides read TGTGCCAGCTCGCTACTAGCGGGAGCGGATACGCAGTATTTT.

The genes are TRBV7-9 and TRBJ2-1; D uncertain. Germline V CDR1 and CDR2: SEHNR, FQNEAQ (reference sequence). This CDR3 comprises 15 residues. The V and J ends lost 3 bases and 4 bases respectively, with 13 bases between them. As DNA, the CDR3 is TGTGCCAGCAGCTTCGCTATGGTCCAGTACAATGAGCAGTTCTTC. The encoded protein is CASSFAMVQYNEQFF. Looking up the rest from reference TRBV7-9 and TRBJ2-1 gives the full variable domain: DTGVSQNPRHKITKRGQNVTFRCDPISEHNRLYWYRQTLGQGPEFLTYFQNEAQLEKSRLLSDRFSAERPKGSFSTLEIQRTEQGDSAMYLCASSFAMVQYNEQFFGPGTRLTVL.